These 7 T cell receptor beta chains originate from one sample sequenced in a study of molecular identifiers for immune sequencing clone quantification. Each CDR3 protein is one row after TCRdb ran MiXCR on the PCR reads. Of fewer than 350,000 distinct CDR3 sequences in the sample, around a fifth were seen once. The material sequenced was naive CD8+ T cells from blood, with Jurkat cell RNA spiked in. Subset reported: FACS-sorted CD8+CD4-CCR7+CD45RA+ naive T cells. The receptor source for this set is a human donor in good health. Some libraries in this study had Jurkat cell RNA spiked in.

A word on this clonotype: A read error may be the cause here, since a much bigger clone is one base away. The V and J genes are TRBV4-1 and TRBJ2-7; D not certain. CDR1 and CDR2 (germline): MGHRA, YSYEKL. The CDR3 has 13 amino acids. The CDR3 spells CAGSQVRAYEQYF. The CDR3 nucleotides read TGCGCCGGCAGCCAAGTAAGGGCCTACGAGCAGTACTTC.

On this clonotype itself: One base away lies a much larger clone, so this may be a sequencing read error. Since the CDR3 does not end with the conserved phenylalanine or tryptophan, this likely comes from a read error. The rearrangement links TRBV30 to TRBJ1-2; D ambiguous. Germline V lookup: CDR1 GTSNPN, CDR2 SVGIG (reference sequence). The CDR3 extends over 13 amino acids. Trimming removed 0 bases from V and 6 bases from J, with 11 bases in between. In nucleotides, the CDR3 is TGTGCCTGGAGTGTATCGGGGTATGATGGCTACACCCTC. Its translation is CAWSVSGYDGYTL.

Ten or more counts support this clonotype. The chain couples TRBV30 to TRBJ1-1; D uncertain. This CDR3 comprises 12 residues. Germline loops: CDR1 GTSNPN, CDR2 SVGIG (reference sequence). Between the trimmed V and J ends, which lost 2 bases and 5 bases, there was a span of 9 bases. The CDR3 loop is CAWSPAWTEAFF. For the CDR3, the DNA is TGTGCCTGGAGTCCCGCATGGACTGAAGCTTTCTTT.

This clonotype turned up a few times. The V gene is TRBV27, the J gene TRBJ2-3; 9 bases line up with TRBD2. Germline V gene sequence: CDR1 MNHEY, CDR2 SMNVEV (reference sequence). After removal of 5 bases from V and 2 bases from J, the junction contained 11 bases not matched to a gene. The CDR3 spans 17 residues. DNA for the CDR3: TGTGCCAGCAGTCCCCGTCGTCTAGCGGGGCCCACAGATACGCAGTATTTT. It yields the protein CASSPRRLAGPTDTQYF.

To note about this clonotype: Its ends do not fully match the called genes, so a read error is possible. The V and J genes are TRBV20-1 and TRBJ2-3, with 7 positions matching TRBD2. The CDR3 is 17 amino acids. CDR1 DFQATT and CDR2 SNEGSKA come from the germline V gene (reference sequence). The CDR3 reads CSVRDTRLATFADTQYF. In DNA form, the CDR3 reads TGCAGTGTTAGAGATACCCGACTAGCCACTTTTGCAGATACGCAGTATTTT.

As for this clonotype: It may be a read error: a sequence one base away is much more abundant. In DNA, the CDR3 is TGCGCCAGCAGGCAGGGGGGACCCTACGATGAGCAGTTCTTC. This translates into CASRQGGPYDEQFF. This rearrangement joins TRBV5-1 to TRBJ2-1; TRBD1 is a possible D gene (7 bases). Germline CDR1 is SGHRS and CDR2 is YFSETQ. CDR3 length: 14 amino acids.

The V call is TRBV4-3, the J call TRBJ2-1, with D uncertain. Deletions cut 1 base from V and 4 bases from J, with 14 bases between. The CDR3 covers 16 residues. CDR1 is LGHNA and CDR2 is YSLEER in the germline V gene. The CDR3 bases are TGCGCCAGCAGCCAAGGTCCCGGCATGAATTACAATGAGCAGTTCTTC. Residues: CASSQGPGMNYNEQFF.